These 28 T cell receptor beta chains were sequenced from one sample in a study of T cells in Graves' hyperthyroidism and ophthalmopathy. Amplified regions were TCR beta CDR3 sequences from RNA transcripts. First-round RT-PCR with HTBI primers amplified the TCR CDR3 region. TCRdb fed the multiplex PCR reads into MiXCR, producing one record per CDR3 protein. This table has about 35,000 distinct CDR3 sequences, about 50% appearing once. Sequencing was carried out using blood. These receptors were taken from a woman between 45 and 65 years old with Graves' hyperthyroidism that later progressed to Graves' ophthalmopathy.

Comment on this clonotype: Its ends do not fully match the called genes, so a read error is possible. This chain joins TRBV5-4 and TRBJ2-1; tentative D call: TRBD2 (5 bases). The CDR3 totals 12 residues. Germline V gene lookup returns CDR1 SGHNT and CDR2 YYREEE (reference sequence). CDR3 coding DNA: TGTGCCAGCAGCTCTACCTACAATGAGCGGTTTTTC. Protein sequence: CASSSTYNERFF.

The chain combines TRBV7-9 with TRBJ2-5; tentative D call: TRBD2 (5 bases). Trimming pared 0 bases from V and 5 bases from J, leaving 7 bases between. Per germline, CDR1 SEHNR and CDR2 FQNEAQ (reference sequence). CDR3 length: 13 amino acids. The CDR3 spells CASSLAGVETQYF. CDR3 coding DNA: TGTGCCAGCAGCTTAGCGGGAGTCGAGACCCAGTACTTC.

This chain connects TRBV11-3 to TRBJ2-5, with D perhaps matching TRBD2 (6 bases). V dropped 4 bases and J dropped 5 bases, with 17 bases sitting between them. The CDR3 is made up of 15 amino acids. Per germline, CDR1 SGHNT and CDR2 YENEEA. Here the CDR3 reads CASSSGGTGWETQYF. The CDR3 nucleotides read TGTGCCAGCAGCTCAGGAGGGACCGGGTGGGAGACCCAGTACTTC.

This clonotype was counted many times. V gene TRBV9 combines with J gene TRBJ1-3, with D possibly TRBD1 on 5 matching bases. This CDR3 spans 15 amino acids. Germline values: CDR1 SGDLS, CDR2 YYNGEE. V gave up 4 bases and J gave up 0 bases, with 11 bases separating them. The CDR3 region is CASSSRVNSGNTIYF. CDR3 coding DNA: TGTGCCAGCAGCAGCAGGGTAAACTCTGGAAACACCATATATTTT.

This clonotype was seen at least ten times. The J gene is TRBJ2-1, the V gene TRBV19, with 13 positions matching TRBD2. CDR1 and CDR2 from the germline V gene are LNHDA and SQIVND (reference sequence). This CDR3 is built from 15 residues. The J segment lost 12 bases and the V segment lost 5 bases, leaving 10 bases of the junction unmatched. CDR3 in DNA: TGTGCCAGTAGTCCTACCGGGACTAGCGGGGCAGGGCAGTTCTTC. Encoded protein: CASSPTGTSGAGQFF.

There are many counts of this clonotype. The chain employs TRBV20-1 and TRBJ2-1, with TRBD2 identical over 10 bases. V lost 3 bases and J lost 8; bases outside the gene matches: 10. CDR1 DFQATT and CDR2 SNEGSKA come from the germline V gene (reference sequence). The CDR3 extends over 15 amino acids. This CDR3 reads CSARGSGRGNDEQFF. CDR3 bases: TGCAGTGCTAGGGGGAGCGGGAGGGGTAATGATGAGCAGTTCTTC.

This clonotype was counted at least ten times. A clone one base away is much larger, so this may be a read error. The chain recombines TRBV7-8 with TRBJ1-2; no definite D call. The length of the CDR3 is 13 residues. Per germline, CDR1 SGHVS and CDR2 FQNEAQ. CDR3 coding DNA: TGTGCCAGCAGCCTCAGGAGTAACTATGGCTACGCCTTC. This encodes CASSLRSNYGYAF.

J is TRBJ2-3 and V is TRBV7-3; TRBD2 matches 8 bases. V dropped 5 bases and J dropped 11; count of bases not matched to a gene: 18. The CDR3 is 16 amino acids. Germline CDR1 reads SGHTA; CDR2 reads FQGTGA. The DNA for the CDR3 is TGTGCCAGCAGCAAGACGCCGGGACTAGGTGTCAATGAGCAGTATTTT. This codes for CASSKTPGLGVNEQYF.

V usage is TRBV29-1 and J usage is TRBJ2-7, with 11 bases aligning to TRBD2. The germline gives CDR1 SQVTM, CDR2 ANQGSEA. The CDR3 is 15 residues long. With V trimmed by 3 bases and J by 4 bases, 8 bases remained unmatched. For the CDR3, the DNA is TGCAGCGTTGAGGTAGCGGGAGGGAAGATGTACGAGCAGTACTTC. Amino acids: CSVEVAGGKMYEQYF.

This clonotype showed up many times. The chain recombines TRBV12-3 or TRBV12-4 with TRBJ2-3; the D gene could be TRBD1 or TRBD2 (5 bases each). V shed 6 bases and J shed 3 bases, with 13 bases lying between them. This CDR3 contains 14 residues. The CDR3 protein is CASSPGPATDTQYF. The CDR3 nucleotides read TGTGCCAGCAGCCCGGGACCGGCGACAGATACGCAGTATTTT.

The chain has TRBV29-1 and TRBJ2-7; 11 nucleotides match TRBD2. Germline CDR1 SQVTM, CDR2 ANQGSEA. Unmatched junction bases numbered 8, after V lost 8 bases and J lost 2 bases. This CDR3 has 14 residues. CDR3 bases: TGCAGCAGTGTCACTAGCGGGAGTACCTACGAGCAGTACTTC. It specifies CSSVTSGSTYEQYF.

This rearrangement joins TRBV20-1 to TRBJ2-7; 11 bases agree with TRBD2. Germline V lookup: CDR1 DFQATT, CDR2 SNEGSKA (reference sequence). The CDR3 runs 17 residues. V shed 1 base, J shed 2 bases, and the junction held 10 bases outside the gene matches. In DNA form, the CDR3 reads TGCAGTGCTAGAGCCCCCCCGACTAGCGGGGCTACCTACGAGCAGTACTTC. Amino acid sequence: CSARAPPTSGATYEQYF.

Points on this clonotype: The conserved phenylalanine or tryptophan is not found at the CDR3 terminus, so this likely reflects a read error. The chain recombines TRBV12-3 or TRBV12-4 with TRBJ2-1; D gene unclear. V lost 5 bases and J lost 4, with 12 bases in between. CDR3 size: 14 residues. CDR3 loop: CASSPGSQYNEQFV. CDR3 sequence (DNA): TGTGCCAGCAGTCCCGGCAGCCAGTACAATGAGCAGTTCGTC.

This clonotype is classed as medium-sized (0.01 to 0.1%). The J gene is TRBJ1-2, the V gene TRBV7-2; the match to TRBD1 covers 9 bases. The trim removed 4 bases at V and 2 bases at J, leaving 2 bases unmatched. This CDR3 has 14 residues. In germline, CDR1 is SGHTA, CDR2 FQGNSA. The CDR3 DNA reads TGTGCCAGCAGCTACGGACAGGGGAACTATGGCTACACCTTC. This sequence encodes CASSYGQGNYGYTF. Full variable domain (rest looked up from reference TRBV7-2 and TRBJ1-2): GAGVSQSPSNKVTEKGKDVELRCDPISGHTALYWYRQSLGQGLEFLIYFQGNSAPDKSGLPSDRFSAERTGGSVSTLTIQRTQQEDSAVYLCASSYGQGNYGYTFGSGTRLTVV.

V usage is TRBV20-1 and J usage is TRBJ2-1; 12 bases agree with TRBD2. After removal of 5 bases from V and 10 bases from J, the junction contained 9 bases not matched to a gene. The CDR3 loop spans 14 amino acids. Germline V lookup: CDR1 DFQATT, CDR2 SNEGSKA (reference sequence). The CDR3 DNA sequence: TGCAGTGCTGCTCTAGCGGGAGGGGCCTACGAGCAGTTCTTC. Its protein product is CSAALAGGAYEQFF.

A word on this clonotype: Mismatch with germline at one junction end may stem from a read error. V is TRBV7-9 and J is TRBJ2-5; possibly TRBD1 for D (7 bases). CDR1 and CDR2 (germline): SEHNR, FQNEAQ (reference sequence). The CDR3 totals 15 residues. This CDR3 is CASSSGRGDQETQCF. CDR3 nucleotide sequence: TGTGCCAGCAGCTCAGGCAGGGGGGACCAAGAGACCCAGTGCTTC.

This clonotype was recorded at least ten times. For the CDR3, the DNA is TGTGCCAGCAGTGGGGCTAATAGCAATCAGCCCCAGCATTTT. Its protein is CASSGANSNQPQHF. The gene calls are TRBV2 and TRBJ1-5; D uncertain. Germline V gives CDR1 SNHLY, CDR2 FYNNEI. The CDR3 covers 14 residues. Trimming took off 4 bases at V and 0 bases at J, with 7 bases between the two ends.

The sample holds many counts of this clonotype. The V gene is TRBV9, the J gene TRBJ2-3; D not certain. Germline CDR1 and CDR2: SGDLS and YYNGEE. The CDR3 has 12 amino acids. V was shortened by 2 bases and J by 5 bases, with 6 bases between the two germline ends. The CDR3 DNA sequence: TGTGCCAGCAGCGTTTTTCGAGATACGCAGTATTTT. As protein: CASSVFRDTQYF.

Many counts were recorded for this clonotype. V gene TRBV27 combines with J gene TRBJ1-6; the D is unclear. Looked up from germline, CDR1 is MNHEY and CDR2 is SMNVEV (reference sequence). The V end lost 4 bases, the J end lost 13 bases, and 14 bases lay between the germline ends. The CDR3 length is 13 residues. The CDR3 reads CASSSLGIAPLHF. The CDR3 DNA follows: TGTGCCAGCAGTTCCCTGGGCATAGCTCCCCTCCACTTT.

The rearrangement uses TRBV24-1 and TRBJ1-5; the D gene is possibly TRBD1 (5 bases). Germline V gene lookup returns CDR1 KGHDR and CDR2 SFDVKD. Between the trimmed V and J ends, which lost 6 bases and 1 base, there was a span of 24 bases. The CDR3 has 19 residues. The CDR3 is CATSFGVFRLRGSNQPQHF. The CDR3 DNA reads TGTGCCACCAGTTTCGGCGTTTTTCGGCTACGGGGGAGCAATCAGCCCCAGCATTTT.

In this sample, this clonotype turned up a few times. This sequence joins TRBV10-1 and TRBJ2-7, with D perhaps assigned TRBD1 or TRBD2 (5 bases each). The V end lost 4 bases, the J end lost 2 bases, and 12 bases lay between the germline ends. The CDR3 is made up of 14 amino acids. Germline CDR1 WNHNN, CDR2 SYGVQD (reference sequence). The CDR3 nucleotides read TGCGCCAGCAGTGGAGGGGCTGGGACCTACGAGCAGTACTTC. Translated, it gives CASSGGAGTYEQYF.

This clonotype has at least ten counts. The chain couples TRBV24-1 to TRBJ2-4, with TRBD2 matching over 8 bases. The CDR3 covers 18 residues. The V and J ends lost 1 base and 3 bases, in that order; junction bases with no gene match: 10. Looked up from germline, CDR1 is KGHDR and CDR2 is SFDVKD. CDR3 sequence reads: CATSDFPQRELGKNIQYF. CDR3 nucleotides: TGTGCCACCAGTGATTTCCCTCAGCGGGAGCTGGGCAAAAACATTCAGTACTTC.

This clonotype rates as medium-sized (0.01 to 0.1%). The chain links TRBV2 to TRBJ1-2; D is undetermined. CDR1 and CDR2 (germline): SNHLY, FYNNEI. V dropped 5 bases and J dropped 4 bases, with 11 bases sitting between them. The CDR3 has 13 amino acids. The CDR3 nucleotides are TGTGCCAGCAGTAGGCAGTCTAGCTATGGCTACACCTTC. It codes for CASSRQSSYGYTF.

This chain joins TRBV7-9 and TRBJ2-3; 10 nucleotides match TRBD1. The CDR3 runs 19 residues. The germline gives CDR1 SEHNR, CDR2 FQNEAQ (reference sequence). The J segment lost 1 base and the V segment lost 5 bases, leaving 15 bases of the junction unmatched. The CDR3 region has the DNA TGTGCCAGCAGCCTCCAGACAGGGGGCTTGATACTACGCACAGATACGCAGTATTTT. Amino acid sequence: CASSLQTGGLILRTDTQYF.

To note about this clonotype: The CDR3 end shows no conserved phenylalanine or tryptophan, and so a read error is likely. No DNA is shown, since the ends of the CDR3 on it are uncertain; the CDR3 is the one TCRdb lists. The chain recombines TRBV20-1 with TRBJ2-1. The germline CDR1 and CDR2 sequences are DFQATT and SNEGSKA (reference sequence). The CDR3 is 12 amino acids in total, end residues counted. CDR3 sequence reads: CSAREYTRSGVP.

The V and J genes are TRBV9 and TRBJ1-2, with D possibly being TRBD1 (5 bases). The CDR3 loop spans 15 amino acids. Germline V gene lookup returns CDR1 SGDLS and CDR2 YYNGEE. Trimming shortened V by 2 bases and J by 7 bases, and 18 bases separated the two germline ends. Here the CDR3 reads CASSVARDGGTGYTF. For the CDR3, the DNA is TGTGCCAGCAGCGTCGCTCGGGACGGTGGGACTGGCTACACCTTC.

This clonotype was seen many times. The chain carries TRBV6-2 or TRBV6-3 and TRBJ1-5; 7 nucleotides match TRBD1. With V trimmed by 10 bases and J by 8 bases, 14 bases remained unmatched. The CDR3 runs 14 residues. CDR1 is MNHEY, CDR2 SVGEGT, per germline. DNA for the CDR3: TGTGCCACCGGATCGGGACAGAATCAAAAGCCCCAGCATTTT. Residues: CATGSGQNQKPQHF.

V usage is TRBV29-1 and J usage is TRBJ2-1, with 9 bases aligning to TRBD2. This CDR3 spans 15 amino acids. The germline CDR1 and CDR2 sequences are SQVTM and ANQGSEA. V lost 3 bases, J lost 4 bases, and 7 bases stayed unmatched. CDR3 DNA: TGCAGCGTTGAGCCTAGCGGGACGAAGTACAATGAGCAGTTCTTC. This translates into CSVEPSGTKYNEQFF.